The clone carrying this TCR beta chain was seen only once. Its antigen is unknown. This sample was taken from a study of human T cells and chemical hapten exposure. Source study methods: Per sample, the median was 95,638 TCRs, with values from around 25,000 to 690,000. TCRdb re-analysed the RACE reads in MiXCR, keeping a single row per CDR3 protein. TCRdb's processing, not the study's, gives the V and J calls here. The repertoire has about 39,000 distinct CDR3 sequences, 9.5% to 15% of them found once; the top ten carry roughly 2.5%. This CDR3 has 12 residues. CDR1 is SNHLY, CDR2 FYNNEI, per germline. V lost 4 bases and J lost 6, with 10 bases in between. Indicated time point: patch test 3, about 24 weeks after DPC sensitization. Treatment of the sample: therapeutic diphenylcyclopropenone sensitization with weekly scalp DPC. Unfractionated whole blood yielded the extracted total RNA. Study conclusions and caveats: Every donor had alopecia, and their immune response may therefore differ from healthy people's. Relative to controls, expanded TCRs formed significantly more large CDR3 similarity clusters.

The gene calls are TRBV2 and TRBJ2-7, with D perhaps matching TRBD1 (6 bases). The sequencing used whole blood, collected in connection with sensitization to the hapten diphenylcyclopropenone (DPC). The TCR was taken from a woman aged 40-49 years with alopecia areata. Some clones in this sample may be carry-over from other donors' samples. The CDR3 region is CASSAQGAEQYF. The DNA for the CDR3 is TGTGCCAGCAGTGCACAGGGAGCCGAGCAGTACTTC.